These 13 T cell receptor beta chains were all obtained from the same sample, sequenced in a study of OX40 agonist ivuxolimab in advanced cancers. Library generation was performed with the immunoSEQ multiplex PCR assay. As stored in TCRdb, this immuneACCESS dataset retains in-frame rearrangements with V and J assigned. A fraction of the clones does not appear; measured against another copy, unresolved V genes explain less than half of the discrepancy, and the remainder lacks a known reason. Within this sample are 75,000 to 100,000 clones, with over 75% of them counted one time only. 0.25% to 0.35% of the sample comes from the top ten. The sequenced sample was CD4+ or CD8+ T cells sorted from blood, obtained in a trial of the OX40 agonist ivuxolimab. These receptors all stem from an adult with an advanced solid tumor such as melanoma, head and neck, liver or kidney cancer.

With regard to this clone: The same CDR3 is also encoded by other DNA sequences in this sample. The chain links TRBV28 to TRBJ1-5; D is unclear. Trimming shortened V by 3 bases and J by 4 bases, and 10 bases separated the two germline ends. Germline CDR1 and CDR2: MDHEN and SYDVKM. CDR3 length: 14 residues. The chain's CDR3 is CASSLIRGNQPQHF. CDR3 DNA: TGTGCCAGCAGTTTGATACGGGGTAATCAGCCCCAGCATTTT.

The CDR3 spells CASSLVGSDTEAFF. In nucleotides, the CDR3 is TGTGCCAGCAGCTTGGTGGGCAGTGACACTGAAGCTTTCTTT. This chain joins TRBV5-4 and TRBJ1-1; D uncertain. The CDR3 is 14 amino acids. CDR1 is SGHNT, CDR2 YYREEE, per germline (reference sequence). Deletions cut 0 bases from V and 3 bases from J, with 9 bases between.

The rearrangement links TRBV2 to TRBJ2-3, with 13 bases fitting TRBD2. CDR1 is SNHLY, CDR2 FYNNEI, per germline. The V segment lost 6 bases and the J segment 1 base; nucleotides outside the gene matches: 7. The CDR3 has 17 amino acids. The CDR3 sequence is CASRTGLAGVGTDTQYF. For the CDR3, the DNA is TGTGCCAGCAGGACCGGACTAGCGGGAGTCGGCACAGATACGCAGTATTTT.

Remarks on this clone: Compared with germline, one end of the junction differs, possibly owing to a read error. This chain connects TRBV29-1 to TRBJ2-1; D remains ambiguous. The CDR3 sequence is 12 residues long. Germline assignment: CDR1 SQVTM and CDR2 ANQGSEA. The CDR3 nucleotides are TGCAGCGCTGAACGGGTGGGCAATGAGCAGTTCTTC. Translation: CSAERVGNEQFF.

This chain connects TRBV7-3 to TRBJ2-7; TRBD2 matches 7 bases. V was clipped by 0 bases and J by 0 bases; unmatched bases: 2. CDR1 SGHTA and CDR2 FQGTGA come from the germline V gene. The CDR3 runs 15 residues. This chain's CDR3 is CASSLTSGPSYEQYF. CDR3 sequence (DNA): TGTGCCAGCAGCTTAACTAGCGGGCCCTCCTACGAGCAGTACTTC.

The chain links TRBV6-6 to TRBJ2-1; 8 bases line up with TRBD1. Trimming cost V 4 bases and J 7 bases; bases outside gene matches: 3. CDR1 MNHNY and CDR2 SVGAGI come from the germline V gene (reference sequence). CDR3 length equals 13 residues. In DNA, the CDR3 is TGTGCCAGCAGTTCGCGGGACAGGAATGAGCAGTTCTTC. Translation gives CASSSRDRNEQFF.

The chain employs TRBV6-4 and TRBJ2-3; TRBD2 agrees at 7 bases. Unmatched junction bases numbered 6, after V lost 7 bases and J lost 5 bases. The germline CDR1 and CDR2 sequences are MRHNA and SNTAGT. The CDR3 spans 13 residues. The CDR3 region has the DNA TGTGCCAGCAATTTTTTAGCGGGAGATACGCAGTATTTT. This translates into CASNFLAGDTQYF.

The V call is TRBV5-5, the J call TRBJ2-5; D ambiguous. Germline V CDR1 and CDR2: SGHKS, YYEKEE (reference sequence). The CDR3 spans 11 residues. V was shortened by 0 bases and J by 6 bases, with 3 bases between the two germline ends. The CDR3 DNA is TGTGCCAGCAGCTTGGGGCAGACCCAGTACTTC. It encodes CASSLGQTQYF. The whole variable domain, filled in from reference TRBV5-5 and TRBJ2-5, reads DAGVTQSPTHLIKTRGQQVTLRCSPISGHKSVSWYQQVLGQGPQFIFQYYEKEERGRGNFPDRFSARQFPNYSSELNVNALLLGDSALYLCASSLGQTQYFGPGTRLLVL.

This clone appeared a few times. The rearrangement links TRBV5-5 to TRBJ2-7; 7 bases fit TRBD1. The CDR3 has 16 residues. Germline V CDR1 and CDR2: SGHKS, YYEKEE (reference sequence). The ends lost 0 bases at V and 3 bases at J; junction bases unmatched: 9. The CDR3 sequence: CASSLASGTAGYEQYF. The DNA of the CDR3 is TGTGCCAGCAGCTTGGCCTCCGGGACAGCCGGCTACGAGCAGTACTTC.

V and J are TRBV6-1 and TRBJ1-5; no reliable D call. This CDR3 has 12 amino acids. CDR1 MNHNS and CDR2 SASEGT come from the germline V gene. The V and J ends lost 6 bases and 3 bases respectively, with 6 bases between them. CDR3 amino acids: CASRSLNQPQHF. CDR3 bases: TGTGCCAGCAGAAGCCTCAATCAGCCCCAGCATTTT.

CDR3 protein: CASSKVNRGRPLTDTQYF. CDR3 bases: TGTGCCAGCAGCAAAGTTAACAGAGGGCGGCCACTCACAGATACGCAGTATTTT. The chain recombines TRBV21-1 with TRBJ2-3; TRBD2, the table's D call, lacks a check against the DNA. TRBV21-1 represents a pseudogene. There are 18 residues in the CDR3.

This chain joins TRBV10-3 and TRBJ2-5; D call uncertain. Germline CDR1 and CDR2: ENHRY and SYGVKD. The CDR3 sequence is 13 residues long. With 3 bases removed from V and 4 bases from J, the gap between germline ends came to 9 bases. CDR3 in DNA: TGTGCCATCAGTGACTCGGGTGGAGAGACCCAGTACTTC. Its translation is CAISDSGGETQYF.

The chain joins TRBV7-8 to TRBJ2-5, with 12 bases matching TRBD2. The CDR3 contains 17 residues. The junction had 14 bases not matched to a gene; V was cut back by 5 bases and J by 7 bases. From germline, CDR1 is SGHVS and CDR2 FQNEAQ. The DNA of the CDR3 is TGTGCCAGCAGCCCTACCCCGGGACTAGCGGGTGGGTGGACCCAGTACTTC. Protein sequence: CASSPTPGLAGGWTQYF.